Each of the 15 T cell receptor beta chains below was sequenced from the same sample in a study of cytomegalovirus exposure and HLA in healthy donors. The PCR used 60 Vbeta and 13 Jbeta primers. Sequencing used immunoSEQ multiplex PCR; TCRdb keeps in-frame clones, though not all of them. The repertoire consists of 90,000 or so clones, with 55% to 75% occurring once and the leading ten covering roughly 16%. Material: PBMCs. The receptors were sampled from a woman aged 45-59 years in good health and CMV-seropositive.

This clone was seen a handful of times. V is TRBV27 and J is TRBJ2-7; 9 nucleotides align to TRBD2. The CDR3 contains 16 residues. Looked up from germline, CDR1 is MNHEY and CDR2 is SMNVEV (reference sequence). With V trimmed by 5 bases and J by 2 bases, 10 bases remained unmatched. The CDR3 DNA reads TGTGCCAGCAGTACAAAAACTAGCGGGTACACCTACGAGCAGTACTTC. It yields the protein CASSTKTSGYTYEQYF.

DNA of the CDR3: TGTGCCAGCAGCCTCAGCAAGGGGGCAGGATCGAATGAGCAGTTCTTC. The encoded protein is CASSLSKGAGSNEQFF. The V and J genes are TRBV11-2 and TRBJ2-1, with TRBD1 matching 7 bases. Germline V gene sequence: CDR1 SGHAT, CDR2 FQNNGV. V lost 5 bases, J lost 7 bases, and 14 bases stayed unmatched. The CDR3 consists of 16 residues.

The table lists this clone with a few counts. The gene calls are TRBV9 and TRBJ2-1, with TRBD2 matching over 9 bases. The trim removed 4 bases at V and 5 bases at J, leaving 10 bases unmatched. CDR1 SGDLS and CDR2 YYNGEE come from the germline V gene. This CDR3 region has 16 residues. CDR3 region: CASSPVAGVWDNEQFF. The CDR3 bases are TGTGCCAGCAGCCCGGTAGCGGGAGTTTGGGACAATGAGCAGTTCTTC.

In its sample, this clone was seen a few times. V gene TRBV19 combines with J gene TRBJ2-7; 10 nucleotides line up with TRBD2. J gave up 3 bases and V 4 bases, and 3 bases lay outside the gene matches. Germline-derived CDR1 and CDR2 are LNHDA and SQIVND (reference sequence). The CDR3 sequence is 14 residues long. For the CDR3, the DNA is TGTGCCAGTAGTAGGACTAGCGGTAACTACGAGCAGTACTTC. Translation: CASSRTSGNYEQYF.

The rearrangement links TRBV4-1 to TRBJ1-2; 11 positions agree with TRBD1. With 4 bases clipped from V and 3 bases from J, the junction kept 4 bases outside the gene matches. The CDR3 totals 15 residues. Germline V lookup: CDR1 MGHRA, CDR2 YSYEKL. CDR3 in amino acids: CASSRPGQGDYGYTF. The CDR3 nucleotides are TGCGCCAGCAGCCGACCGGGACAGGGGGACTATGGCTACACCTTC.

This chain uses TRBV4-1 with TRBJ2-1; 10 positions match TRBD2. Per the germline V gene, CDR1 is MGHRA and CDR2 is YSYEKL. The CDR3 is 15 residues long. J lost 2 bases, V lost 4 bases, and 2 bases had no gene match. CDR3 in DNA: TGCGCCAGCAGCCTCACTAGCGGGGCCTACAATGAGCAGTTCTTC. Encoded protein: CASSLTSGAYNEQFF.

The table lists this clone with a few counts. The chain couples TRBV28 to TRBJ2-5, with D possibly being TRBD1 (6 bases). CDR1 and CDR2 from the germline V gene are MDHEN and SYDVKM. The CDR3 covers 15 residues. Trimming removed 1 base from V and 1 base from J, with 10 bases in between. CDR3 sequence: CASSLLAGVQETQYF. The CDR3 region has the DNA TGTGCCAGCAGTTTATTGGCAGGGGTCCAAGAGACCCAGTACTTC.

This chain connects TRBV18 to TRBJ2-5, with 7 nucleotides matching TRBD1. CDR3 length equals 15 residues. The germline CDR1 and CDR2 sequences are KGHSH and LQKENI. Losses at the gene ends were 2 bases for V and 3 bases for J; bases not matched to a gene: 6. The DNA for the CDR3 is TGTGCCAGCTCACCAGACACAGGGGCGAAAGAGACCCAGTACTTC. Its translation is CASSPDTGAKETQYF.

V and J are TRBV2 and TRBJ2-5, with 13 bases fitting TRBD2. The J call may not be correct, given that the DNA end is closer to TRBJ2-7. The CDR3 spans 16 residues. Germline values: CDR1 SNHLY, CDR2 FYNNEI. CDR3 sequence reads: CATVPLTSGGAYEQYF. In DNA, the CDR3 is TGTGCCACAGTACCGCTCACTAGCGGGGGGGCCTACGAGCAGTACTTC.

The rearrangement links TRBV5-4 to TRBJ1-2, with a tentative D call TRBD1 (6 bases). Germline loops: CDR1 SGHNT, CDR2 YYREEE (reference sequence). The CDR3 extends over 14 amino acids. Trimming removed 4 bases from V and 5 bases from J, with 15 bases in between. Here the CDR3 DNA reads TGTGCCAGCAGCCTGGATGGGGGCCCGTATGGCTACACCTTC. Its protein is CASSLDGGPYGYTF.

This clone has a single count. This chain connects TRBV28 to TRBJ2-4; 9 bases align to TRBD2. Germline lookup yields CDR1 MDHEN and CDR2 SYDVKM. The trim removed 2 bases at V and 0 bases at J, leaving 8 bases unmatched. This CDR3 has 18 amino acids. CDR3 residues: CASSLGATSGLAKNIQYF. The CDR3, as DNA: TGTGCCAGCAGTTTAGGAGCGACTAGCGGTCTAGCCAAAAACATTCAGTACTTC.

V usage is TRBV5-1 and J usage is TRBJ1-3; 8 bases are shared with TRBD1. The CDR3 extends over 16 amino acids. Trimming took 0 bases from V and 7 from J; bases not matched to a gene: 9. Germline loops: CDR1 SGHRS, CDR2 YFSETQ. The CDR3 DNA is TGCGCCAGCAGCTTGGCCGGGACAGGATTAGGGAACACCATATATTTT. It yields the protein CASSLAGTGLGNTIYF.

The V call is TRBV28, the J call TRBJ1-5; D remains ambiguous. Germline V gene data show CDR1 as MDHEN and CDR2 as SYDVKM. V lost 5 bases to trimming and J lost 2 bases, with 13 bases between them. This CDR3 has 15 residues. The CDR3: CASSPLGGGNQPQHF. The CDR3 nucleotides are TGTGCCAGCAGTCCCCTAGGCGGGGGCAATCAGCCCCAGCATTTT.

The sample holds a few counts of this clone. The CDR3 nucleotides read TGTGCCAGCAGTTACCACAGGGTGGTCGGGAATTCACCCCTCCACTTT. Protein sequence: CASSYHRVVGNSPLHF. The J gene is TRBJ1-6, the V gene TRBV28; perhaps TRBD1 as D (6 bases). Germline-derived CDR1 and CDR2 are MDHEN and SYDVKM. The CDR3 contains 16 residues. V lost 4 bases to trimming and J lost 7 bases, with 17 bases between them.

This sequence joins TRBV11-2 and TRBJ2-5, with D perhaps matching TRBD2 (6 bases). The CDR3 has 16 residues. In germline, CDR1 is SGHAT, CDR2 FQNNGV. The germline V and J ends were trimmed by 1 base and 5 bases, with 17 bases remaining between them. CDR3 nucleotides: TGTGCCAGCAGCTTAGGGGCCCGGAACGCGGGGGAGACCCAGTACTTC. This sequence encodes CASSLGARNAGETQYF.